This T cell receptor (beta chain) stems from a study of T cell repertoires in cytomegalovirus infection. Study at large: An indication of both CMV infection and matching HLA type came from public TCR beta signatures.

CDR3 length: 17 amino acids. Trimming stripped 3 bases from V and 2 bases from J, with 19 bases between. Germline CDR1 reads SEHNR; CDR2 reads FQNEAQ (reference sequence). Via MiXCR, TCRdb re-called the reads, giving one row per CDR3 protein. The data hold 500,000 or so distinct CDR3 sequences, with about 15% observed a single time. The sequence came from a human donor in good health (CMV status not recorded). Some clones in this sample may be carry-over from other donors' samples. The chain carries TRBV7-9 and TRBJ1-2, with D possibly TRBD1 on 6 matching bases. The sequenced sample consisted of CD8+ T cells from PBMCs. For the CDR3, the DNA is TGTGCCAGCAGCTTGTCAACGACAGGATCTAGCAACTATGGCTACACCTTC. It codes for CASSLSTTGSSNYGYTF. Using reference TRBV7-9 and TRBJ1-2 for the parts outside the CDR3, the full variable domain is DTGVSQNPRHKITKRGQNVTFRCDPISEHNRLYWYRQTLGQGPEFLTYFQNEAQLEKSRLLSDRFSAERPKGSFSTLEIQRTEQGDSAMYLCASSLSTTGSSNYGYTFGSGTRLTVV.